This T cell receptor beta chain was profiled in a study of technical replicates of blood from several donors. TCRdb keeps only in-frame clones here, not all; method: immunoSEQ multiplex PCR. Found here are tens of thousands of clones, 95% to 97% of them singletons; the top ten hold approximately 0.3%. The sequenced sample consisted of T cells isolated from PBMCs. The clonotype comes from a human donor in good health.

The CDR3 spells CASSPGGYEQYF. For the CDR3, the DNA is TGTGCCAGCTCACCAGGCGGCTACGAGCAGTACTTC. The rearrangement uses TRBV18 and TRBJ2-7; D call uncertain. CDR1 is KGHSH, CDR2 LQKENI, per germline. The CDR3 contains 12 residues. V lost 2 bases to trimming and J lost 3 bases, with 5 bases between them.